Listed below are T cell receptor beta chains from one sample, sequenced in a study of human T cells and chemical hapten exposure. MiXCR, applied by TCRdb to the RACE reads, yields one record per CDR3 protein. The table records 95,000 to 150,000 distinct CDR3 sequences, roughly 13% of them present only once. This specimen consisted of whole blood, obtained in connection with sensitization to the hapten diphenylcyclopropenone (DPC). The receptor set was obtained from a woman younger than 35 with alopecia areata. Some clones in this sample may be carry-over from other donors' samples. The CDR3 runs from the conserved cysteine through the conserved F or W. The D gene is left open where the match is weak. Clone size is not always given. Where it is, it says once, few, many or a class for expanded clones.

14	TRBD1	TRBV4-2	TRBJ1-1	many	TGTGCCAGCAGCCAACGACAGGGTTACGGTGAAGCTTTCTTT	CASSQRQGYGEAFF
12	TRBD1	TRBV30	TRBJ1-1	many	TGTGCCTGGAGCGGGGGGACAGGGGAAGCTTTCTTT	CAWSGGTGEAFF
16	NA	TRBV12-3/TRBV12-4	TRBJ1-5	NA	TGTGCCAGCAGTTTGGCCTCAGGGGTCGCAAATCAGCCCCAGCATTTT	CASSLASGVANQPQHF
14	NA	TRBV20-1	TRBJ1-2	few	TGCAGTGCTAGAGACAGGGTATACAGCTATGGCTACACCTTC	CSARDRVYSYGYTF
15	NA	TRBV6-2/TRBV6-3	TRBJ2-4	many	TGTGCCAGCAGTTACCAGGCCTGGGGCGAAAACATTCAGTACTTC	CASSYQAWGENIQYF
14	NA	TRBV7-2	TRBJ1-1	few	TGTGCCAGCAGCTTTCTCGGGAGAGACACTGAAGCTTTCTTT	CASSFLGRDTEAFF
17	NA	TRBV11-2	TRBJ1-6	few	TGTGCCAGCAGCTTAGATGCGGGGCAGCGAAAGGATTCACCCCTCCACTTT	CASSLDAGQRKDSPLHF
13	NA	TRBV5-6	TRBJ1-1	few	TGTGCCAGCAGCTTGGTAGGGTTACCTGAAGCTTTCTTT	CASSLVGLPEAFF
13	NA	TRBV7-2	TRBJ2-7	NA	TGTGCCAGCAGCTTAGCGAGGAGGGACGAGCAGTACTTC	CASSLARRDEQYF
15	TRBD1	TRBV5-1	TRBJ1-1	NA	TGCGCCAGCAGCTACAGGGGACTCATGAACACTGAAGCTTTCTTT	CASSYRGLMNTEAFF
14	NA	TRBV2	TRBJ2-2	NA	TGTGCCAGCAGTGTCGGCAGAAACACCGGGGAGCTGTTTTTT	CASSVGRNTGELFF
15	TRBD1	TRBV25-1	TRBJ1-4	NA	TGTGCCAGCAGTAATCCCGGGACAGGGGGGGAAAAACTGTTTTTT	CASSNPGTGGEKLFF
12	NA	TRBV3-1	TRBJ1-2	NA	TGTGCCAGCAGCCAAGAACTGTATGGCTACACCTTC	CASSQELYGYTF
14	NA	TRBV11-3	TRBJ2-2	NA	TGTGCCAGCAGCTCAAGGAGGGCCACCGGGGAGCTGTTTTTT	CASSSRRATGELFF
13	NA	TRBV28	TRBJ1-2	NA	TGTGCCAGCAGGCTACAGGGACACTATGACTACACCTTC	CASRLQGHYDYTF
16	TRBD1	TRBV24-1	TRBJ2-3	NA	TGTGCCACCTGTTCACGGACAGGGGGCAGCGCGGATACGCAGTATTTT	CATCSRTGGSADTQYF
15	TRBD2	TRBV5-1	TRBJ2-1	NA	TGCGCCAGCAGCTTGGAGCGGGGGTCCTACAATGAGCAGTTCTTC	CASSLERGSYNEQFF
12	NA	TRBV12-3/TRBV12-4	TRBJ2-3	many	TGTGCCAGCAGCGTCGTCCGAGATACGCAGTATTTT	CASSVVRDTQYF
14	NA	TRBV6-2/TRBV6-3	TRBJ1-1	many	TGTGCCAGCACCCTCTGGCACCTGAACACTGAAGCTTTCTTT	CASTLWHLNTEAFF
14	NA	TRBV7-8	TRBJ1-1	many	TGTGCCAGCAGCTTAGCAGGGGGGCTTGCTGAAGCTTTCTTT	CASSLAGGLAEAFF
14	NA	TRBV12-3/TRBV12-4	TRBJ1-4	NA	TGTGCCAGCAGTTTGGGACACCTTAATGAAAAACTGTTTTTT	CASSLGHLNEKLFF
14	NA	TRBV11-2	TRBJ1-1	many	TGTGCCAGCAGCTCAAGCCGGGGGAACACTGAAGCTTTCTTT	CASSSSRGNTEAFF
14	NA	TRBV28	TRBJ1-5	few	TGTGCCAGCAGTTACACATATAGCAATCAGCCCCAGCATTTT	CASSYTYSNQPQHF
15	TRBD2	TRBV7-8	TRBJ2-7	many	TGTGCCAGCAGCTTACGGGACTATGCGACCTACGAGCAGTACTTC	CASSLRDYATYEQYF
15	NA	TRBV4-3	TRBJ1-5	many	TGCGCCAGCAGCCAAGTGGTGGGGAGCAATCAGCCCCAGCATTTT	CASSQVVGSNQPQHF
15	NA	TRBV14	TRBJ2-3	NA	TGTGCCAGCAGCCAAGTAGGTGGGGGCACAGATACGCAGTATTTT	CASSQVGGGTDTQYF
13	NA	TRBV28	TRBJ2-7	NA	TGTGCCGGATCTCCGGGACATACCTACGAGCAGTACTTC	CAGSPGHTYEQYF
18	NA	TRBV21-1	TRBJ1-5	NA	TGTGCCAGCAGCACGTGTCAAGGGTCAGGGAAGGGCAATCAGCCCCAGCATTTT	CASSTCQGSGKGNQPQHF
18	TRBD1	TRBV6-6	TRBJ1-5	many	TGTGCCAGCAGTTACTCCGGACAGGGAATCAAGAGCAATCAGCCCCAGCATTTT	CASSYSGQGIKSNQPQHF
15	TRBD1	TRBV25-1	TRBJ1-6	NA	TGTGCCAGCAGCCAAAACAGGGGAGAGCGTTCATCCCTCCACTTT	CASSQNRGERSSLHF
20	TRBD2	TRBV4-3	TRBJ2-3	many	TGCGCCAGCAGCCAAGATCGGACTAGCGGGGGGCTAACTAGCACAGATACGCAGTATTTT	CASSQDRTSGGLTSTDTQYF
15	TRBD1	TRBV6-5	TRBJ2-7	NA	TGTGCCAGCAGTTACCGGACAGGGGTCACCTACGAGCAGTACTTC	CASSYRTGVTYEQYF
14	NA	TRBV7-2	TRBJ1-6	NA	TGTGCCAGCAGCCCGGGACGGCTACTTTCACCCCTCCACTTT	CASSPGRLLSPLHF